The 22 T cell receptor beta chains reported below all come from one sample, sequenced in a study of T-cell memory formation after mild COVID-19. In TCRdb, the 5' RACE reads were re-called with MiXCR into one record per CDR3 protein. The sample carries roughly 300,000 distinct CDR3 sequences, approximately 7.6% recorded once. The specimen sequenced was PBMCs or a T cell subset sorted from them (not recorded which). All receptors derive from a man between 18 and 29 years old who had mild COVID-19 (a few samples of this study predate the infection). Cell type and time point are not known.

This clonotype was seen only a few times. The gene calls are TRBV12-3 or TRBV12-4 and TRBJ1-2; D is unclear. Trimming pared 3 bases from V and 5 bases from J, leaving 16 bases between. There are 15 residues in the CDR3. The CDR3 sequence is CASSFPLQPAYGYTF. The CDR3, as DNA: TGTGCCAGCAGTTTTCCCCTACAACCTGCTTATGGCTACACCTTC.

This clonotype was observed many times. V is TRBV5-1 and J is TRBJ1-6; 10 bases line up with TRBD1. There are 16 residues in the CDR3. In germline, CDR1 is SGHRS, CDR2 YFSETQ. With 4 bases clipped from V and 7 bases from J, the junction kept 8 bases outside the gene matches. CDR3 bases: TGCGCCAGCAGCCCACTCTGGACAGGGGGAAATTCACCCCTCCACTTT. Translating it yields CASSPLWTGGNSPLHF.

The count of this clonotype is one. The gene calls are TRBV11-2 and TRBJ2-7, with TRBD1 identical over 7 bases. This CDR3 has 16 residues. The V and J ends lost 0 bases and 6 bases, in that order; junction bases with no gene match: 11. Per the germline V gene, CDR1 is SGHAT and CDR2 is FQNNGV. CDR3 coding DNA: TGTGCCAGCAGCTTAGAGGGCAGGGGGTACCTGGTCGAGCAGTACGTC. It yields the protein CASSLEGRGYLVEQYV.

This clonotype was found many times. The CDR3 region is CASSEASEYYGYTF. CDR3 DNA sequence: TGTGCCAGCAGTGAAGCATCGGAGTACTATGGCTACACCTTC. V gene TRBV6-1 combines with J gene TRBJ1-2; D is ambiguous. Germline-derived CDR1 and CDR2 are MNHNS and SASEGT. The CDR3 runs 14 residues. V shed 0 bases and J shed 3 bases, with 8 bases lying between them.

This rearrangement joins TRBV2 to TRBJ2-2; 7 bases agree with TRBD2. Germline-derived CDR1 and CDR2 are SNHLY and FYNNEI. The CDR3 runs to 13 residues. V shed 10 bases, J shed 0 bases, and the junction held 2 bases outside the gene matches. The CDR3 here is CAKSGANTGELFF. In DNA form, the CDR3 reads TGTGCCAAGAGCGGGGCGAACACCGGGGAGCTGTTTTTT. The full variable domain, with the rest looked up from reference TRBV2 and TRBJ2-2, is EPEVTQTPSHQVTQMGQEVILRCVPISNHLYFYWYRQILGQKVEFLVSFYNNEISEKSEIFDDQFSVERPDGSNFTLKIRSTKLEDSAMYFCAKSGANTGELFFGEGSRLTVL.

The table lists this clonotype with a few counts. This chain joins TRBV12-3 or TRBV12-4 and TRBJ1-2; D gene uncertain. This CDR3 contains 12 residues. The ends were cut back, 3 bases at V and 6 bases at J, with 8 bases in the middle. The CDR3 region has the DNA TGTGCCAGCAGTTTGAAACCAGATGGCTACACCTTC. Translated: CASSLKPDGYTF.

This clonotype has at least ten counts. V and J are TRBV12-3 or TRBV12-4 and TRBJ2-1; D not resolved. The CDR3 runs 11 residues. With 7 bases removed from V and 8 bases from J, the gap between germline ends came to 9 bases. CDR3: CASTSGYEQFF. CDR3 nucleotides: TGTGCCAGCACCTCGGGCTATGAGCAGTTCTTC.

This clonotype has a handful of counts. The chain carries TRBV13 and TRBJ2-1; TRBD2 matches 15 bases. CDR3 length equals 18 residues. Germline lookup yields CDR1 PRHDT and CDR2 FYEKMQ (reference sequence). V lost 5 bases to trimming and J lost 1 base; unmatched junction nucleotides: 6. The CDR3: CASSLGLAGGPSYNEQFF. The DNA for the CDR3 is TGTGCCAGCAGCCTGGGACTAGCGGGGGGCCCATCCTACAATGAGCAGTTCTTC. Complete variable domain (other parts from reference TRBV13 and TRBJ2-1): AAGVIQSPRHLIKEKRETATLKCYPIPRHDTVYWYQQGPGQDPQFLISFYEKMQSDKGSIPDRFSAQQFSDYHSELNMSSLELGDSALYFCASSLGLAGGPSYNEQFFGPGTRLTVL.

The table lists this clonotype with a few counts. This sequence joins TRBV11-1 and TRBJ2-7; tentative D call: TRBD1 (6 bases). V was cut by 5 bases and J by 3 bases, with 14 bases left in between. CDR3 size: 14 residues. Per germline, CDR1 SGHAT and CDR2 FQDESV (reference sequence). In nucleotides, the CDR3 is TGTGCCAGCAGCCCCAATGGACAGAACTACGAGCAGTACTTC. Its protein is CASSPNGQNYEQYF.

This clonotype was picked up a small number of times. The chain couples TRBV12-3 or TRBV12-4 to TRBJ2-4, with D unresolved. The CDR3 has 17 amino acids. The V end lost 0 bases, the J end lost 1 base, and 13 bases lay between the germline ends. In nucleotides, the CDR3 is TGTGCCAGCAGTTTAGCGCTCTGGGGATTGGCCAAAAACATTCAGTACTTC. As protein: CASSLALWGLAKNIQYF.

A few counts support this clonotype. V gene TRBV19 combines with J gene TRBJ1-1, with 8 bases matching TRBD1. This CDR3 has 14 amino acids. V was pared by 3 bases and J by 5 bases, with 5 bases of the junction left unmatched. The V gene's germline CDR1 is LNHDA and CDR2 SQIVND (reference sequence). CDR3 loop: CASSIQGAWTEAFF. The CDR3, as DNA: TGTGCCAGTAGTATTCAGGGGGCTTGGACTGAAGCTTTCTTT.

The sample holds a few counts of this clonotype. V is TRBV11-1 and J is TRBJ2-6, with D unclear. CDR1 SGHAT and CDR2 FQDESV come from the germline V gene (reference sequence). V was cut by 1 base and J by 0 bases, with 10 bases left in between. The CDR3 length is 17 residues. CDR3 sequence: CASSLVGHYSGANVLTF. CDR3 nucleotides: TGTGCCAGCAGCTTAGTCGGGCATTACTCTGGGGCCAACGTCCTGACTTTC.

This clonotype has only a few counts. The DNA of the CDR3 is TGTGCCAGCAGCCGAACCGCTAGCGGGGGGGCAGGAGAGACCCAGTACTTC. Residues: CASSRTASGGAGETQYF. The J gene is TRBJ2-5, the V gene TRBV12-3 or TRBV12-4; the match to TRBD2 covers 12 bases. V lost 6 bases and J lost 4; bases outside the gene matches: 12. This CDR3 is built from 17 residues.

V gene TRBV20-1 combines with J gene TRBJ2-3, with unresolved D. Trimming stripped 3 bases from V and 0 bases from J, with 10 bases between. Germline-derived CDR1 and CDR2 are DFQATT and SNEGSKA (reference sequence). The CDR3 is 14 amino acids. CDR3 loop: CSASAPGSTDTQYF. The CDR3 region has the DNA TGCAGTGCTAGTGCTCCAGGCAGCACAGATACGCAGTATTTT.

This clonotype was observed a handful of times. The V call is TRBV6-5, the J call TRBJ1-5, with 7 bases that match TRBD1. Germline CDR1 MNHEY, CDR2 SVGAGI. The CDR3 covers 15 residues. The J segment lost 7 bases and the V segment lost 8 bases, leaving 14 bases of the junction unmatched. This chain's CDR3 is CASGRDSPHGQPQHF. In DNA, the CDR3 is TGTGCCAGCGGAAGGGACAGCCCTCATGGGCAGCCCCAGCATTTT.

This clonotype was found a few times. The V and J genes are TRBV7-2 and TRBJ2-5; no definite D call. Germline assignment: CDR1 SGHTA and CDR2 FQGNSA. This CDR3 comprises 14 residues. V lost 1 base and J 2 bases, leaving 8 bases between the germline ends. CDR3 sequence: CASSLVLSQETQYF. In DNA form, the CDR3 reads TGTGCCAGCAGCTTAGTCCTCTCACAAGAGACCCAGTACTTC.

In its sample, this clonotype was seen many times. V is TRBV5-1 and J is TRBJ2-3, with TRBD2 as a possible D gene (5 bases). Trimming removed 5 bases at V and 4 bases at J, with 14 bases between. The CDR3 has 14 amino acids. Germline CDR1 and CDR2: SGHRS and YFSETQ. The CDR3 is CASRKAGPPDTQYF. In DNA, the CDR3 is TGCGCCAGCAGAAAGGCGGGCCCCCCAGATACGCAGTATTTT. Filled out from reference TRBV5-1 and TRBJ2-3, the complete variable domain reads KAGVTQTPRYLIKTRGQQVTLSCSPISGHRSVSWYQQTPGQGLQFLFEYFSETQRNKGNFPGRFSGRQFSNSRSEMNVSTLELGDSALYLCASRKAGPPDTQYFGPGTRLTVL.

The rearrangement uses TRBV20-1 and TRBJ1-1; no clear D gene. In germline, CDR1 is DFQATT, CDR2 SNEGSKA (reference sequence). The CDR3 spans 11 residues. Trimming pared 5 bases from V and 4 bases from J, leaving 8 bases between. The CDR3 loop is CSAQISTEAFF. CDR3 DNA sequence: TGCAGTGCTCAGATAAGCACTGAAGCTTTCTTT.

This clonotype showed up many times. This chain connects TRBV5-6 to TRBJ1-5; 9 bases fit TRBD1. Losses at the gene ends were 5 bases for V and 2 bases for J; bases not matched to a gene: 5. Germline V CDR1 and CDR2: SGHDT, YYEEEE. This CDR3 region has 15 residues. For the CDR3, the DNA is TGTGCCAGCAGTCTTACAGGGGGCGGCAATCAGCCCCAGCATTTT. As protein: CASSLTGGGNQPQHF.

J is TRBJ1-1 and V is TRBV20-1, with TRBD1 identical over 7 bases. Trimming took 3 bases from V and 8 from J; bases not matched to a gene: 6. CDR3 length: 12 residues. CDR1 and CDR2 from the germline V gene are DFQATT and SNEGSKA (reference sequence). Here the CDR3 reads CSARGDRLEAFF. Written as DNA, the CDR3 is TGCAGTGCTAGGGGGGACAGACTCGAAGCTTTCTTT.

This clonotype has at least ten counts. The genes are TRBV27 and TRBJ2-1; D uncertain. CDR3 size: 13 residues. Germline-derived CDR1 and CDR2 are MNHEY and SMNVEV (reference sequence). The germline V and J ends were trimmed by 3 bases and 0 bases, with 3 bases remaining between them. This chain's CDR3 is CASSFFSYNEQFF. The CDR3 DNA sequence: TGTGCCAGCAGTTTTTTCTCCTACAATGAGCAGTTCTTC.

This clonotype was detected only a few times. The rearrangement uses TRBV20-1 and TRBJ2-5, with D hard to call. Germline CDR1 is DFQATT and CDR2 is SNEGSKA (reference sequence). There are 15 residues in the CDR3. Trimming stripped 3 bases from V and 5 bases from J, with 19 bases between. Here the CDR3 DNA reads TGCAGTGCTAGCTCAGGACCCAAGGTGGTGGAGACCCAGTACTTC. Encoded protein: CSASSGPKVVETQYF.